Each of the 11 T cell receptor beta chains below was sequenced from the same sample in a study of identical twins. TCRdb re-analysed the 5' RACE reads in MiXCR, keeping a single row per CDR3 protein. The data contain some 500,000 distinct CDR3 sequences, approximately 15% of them singletons. These sequences were also reported in another study, on yellow fever vaccine responses in identical twins.

Sequencing was performed on CD4+ T cells sorted from blood. The receptors were gathered from a woman younger than 35 in good health.

This clonotype was found many times. This sequence joins TRBV5-1 and TRBJ2-4; the match to TRBD1 covers 8 bases. The V and J ends lost 0 bases and 7 bases, in that order; junction bases with no gene match: 0. This CDR3 has 13 amino acids. Germline CDR1 is SGHRS and CDR2 is YFSETQ. CDR3 region: CASSLGQGNIQYF. DNA for the CDR3: TGCGCCAGCAGCTTGGGACAGGGGAACATTCAGTACTTC.

A few counts support this clonotype. The chain employs TRBV12-3 or TRBV12-4 and TRBJ2-5, with a possible D match to TRBD2 (5 bases). This CDR3 comprises 13 residues. With 5 bases removed from V and 5 bases from J, the gap between germline ends came to 12 bases. The CDR3 DNA reads TGTGCCAGCAGTCCTCGGAGGACCGAGACCCAGTACTTC. Protein product: CASSPRRTETQYF.

Only a few counts were recorded for this clonotype. This chain joins TRBV20-1 and TRBJ2-7; possible D gene TRBD2, 6 bases. The CDR3 contains 12 residues. The germline CDR1 and CDR2 sequences are DFQATT and SNEGSKA (reference sequence). Trimming removed 7 bases from V and 9 bases from J, with 19 bases in between. CDR3 residues: CSGKDYSDGQYF. DNA of the CDR3: TGCAGTGGAAAGGACTACTCGGACGGGCAGTACTTC.

The sample holds a few counts of this clonotype. The DNA for the CDR3 is TGTGCCAGCACCTCCCCGGAGGGGTTGCACAATGAGCAGTTCTTC. Translated, it gives CASTSPEGLHNEQFF. V is TRBV6-1 and J is TRBJ2-1; a weak D match, TRBD2 (6 bases). The CDR3 runs 15 residues. Trimming pared 7 bases from V and 5 bases from J, leaving 18 bases between. The V gene's germline CDR1 is MNHNS and CDR2 SASEGT.

As concerns this clonotype: One end of the junction is discordant with germline, which a read error may explain. This rearrangement joins TRBV5-1 to TRBJ2-5, with D uncertain. The CDR3 spans 14 residues. Germline values: CDR1 SGHRS, CDR2 YFSETQ. The CDR3 is CACSLAPRVETQYF. The CDR3 DNA reads as TGCGCCTGCAGCTTGGCACCGAGAGTGGAGACCCAGTACTTC.

The V call is TRBV2, the J call TRBJ2-2; the D is unclear. Germline-derived CDR1 and CDR2 are SNHLY and FYNNEI. This CDR3 region has 16 residues. V lost 8 bases and J lost 0, with 16 bases in between. The CDR3 region has the DNA TGTGCCAGCGGAGAGATGACGAACCCGAACACCGGGGAGCTGTTTTTT. It encodes CASGEMTNPNTGELFF.

This clonotype was seen many times. Here the CDR3 DNA reads TGTGCCAGCAGCGTAGGGACGAACACCGGGGAGCTGTTTTTT. It encodes CASSVGTNTGELFF. The genes are TRBV9 and TRBJ2-2; D gene ambiguous. The germline V and J ends were trimmed by 0 bases and 0 bases, with 3 bases remaining between them. Germline CDR1 SGDLS, CDR2 YYNGEE. This CDR3 contains 14 residues.

This clonotype was seen more than once but under ten times. The rearrangement links TRBV30 to TRBJ2-3; 9 bases map to TRBD1. This CDR3 has 15 residues. From germline, CDR1 is GTSNPN and CDR2 SVGIG (reference sequence). V lost 2 bases, J lost 8 bases, and 11 bases stayed unmatched. The CDR3: CAWSPQGAHSSTQYF. The DNA for the CDR3 is TGTGCCTGGAGTCCACAGGGGGCCCACTCCAGTACGCAGTATTTT.

The chain employs TRBV11-2 and TRBJ2-2; D not certain. The germline V gene has CDR1 SGHAT and CDR2 FQNNGV. The V end was cut by 7 bases, the J end by 3 bases, with 12 bases between. The CDR3 runs to 14 residues. CDR3 loop: CASTPDRYTGELFF. DNA of the CDR3: TGTGCCAGCACCCCGGACCGATACACCGGGGAGCTGTTTTTT. The variable domain in full, completed from reference TRBV11-2 and TRBJ2-2, reads EAGVAQSPRYKIIEKRQSVAFWCNPISGHATLYWYQQILGQGPKLLIQFQNNGVVDDSQLPKDRFSAERLKGVDSTLKIQPAKLEDSAVYLCASTPDRYTGELFFGEGSRLTVL.

This clonotype was counted a few times. This chain links TRBV10-3 with TRBJ2-7; 11 bases are a match to TRBD1. From germline, CDR1 is ENHRY and CDR2 SYGVKD. CDR3 length equals 15 residues. Trimming removed 6 bases from V and 7 bases from J; junction bases left unmatched: 11. The CDR3 is CAIRLGTGGILEQYF. Written as DNA, the CDR3 is TGTGCCATCAGGCTGGGGACAGGGGGAATATTAGAGCAGTACTTC.

The CDR3 DNA is TGTGCCACCAGCAGTGGGGAACTAGCGGGGGTCGCCGGGGAGCTGTTTTTT. Residues: CATSSGELAGVAGELFF. The chain has TRBV15 and TRBJ2-2; 11 bases match TRBD2. The CDR3 loop spans 17 amino acids. Germline V CDR1 and CDR2: LNHNV, YYDKDF (reference sequence). Trimming removed 3 bases from V and 6 bases from J; junction bases left unmatched: 9. Variable domain in full (rest from reference TRBV15 and TRBJ2-2): DAMVIQNPRYQVTQFGKPVTLSCSQTLNHNVMYWYQQKSSQAPKLLFHYYDKDFNNEADTPDNFQSRRPNTSFCFLDIRSPGLGDTAMYLCATSSGELAGVAGELFFGEGSRLTVL.